A single sample gave rise to the 13 T cell receptor beta chains below, sequenced in a study of blood T cell repertoires in COVID-19. Here immunoSEQ multiplex PCR was the method, and the copy in TCRdb shows in-frame clones only, minus some. The sample consists of roughly 72,000 clones, 80% to 90% of them appearing once. Sequencing used peripheral blood. These receptors were obtained from a human donor in a cohort sampled during active COVID-19.

The V and J genes are TRBV5-4 and TRBJ2-2, with 10 bases lining up with TRBD2. V lost 5 bases, J lost 6 bases, and 10 bases stayed unmatched. CDR1 and CDR2 (germline): SGHNT, YYREEE (reference sequence). The CDR3 runs to 16 residues. CDR3 DNA sequence: TGTGCCAGCAGTCCTTCGCTAGCGGGAGTCCCCGGGGAGCTGTTTTTT. Translated: CASSPSLAGVPGELFF.

The chain carries TRBV2 and TRBJ2-3; 7 bases match TRBD2. The CDR3 loop spans 16 amino acids. Germline-derived CDR1 and CDR2 are SNHLY and FYNNEI. V dropped 1 base and J dropped 4; count of bases not matched to a gene: 8. The CDR3 sequence is CASSEGAGRVSDTQYF. Here the CDR3 DNA reads TGTGCCAGCAGTGAAGGGGCGGGGAGGGTATCAGATACGCAGTATTTT.

This clone was counted a single time. J is TRBJ1-5 and V is TRBV5-1, with TRBD1 matching 9 bases. This CDR3 spans 15 amino acids. V lost 4 bases, J lost 6 bases, and 8 bases stayed unmatched. Germline lookup yields CDR1 SGHRS and CDR2 YFSETQ. The CDR3 coding sequence is TGCGCCAGCAGCCCCGGGACAGGGTTAGGTCAGCCCCAGCATTTT. It yields the protein CASSPGTGLGQPQHF.

The V call is TRBV5-4, the J call TRBJ2-3, with 10 nucleotides matching TRBD1. Germline CDR1 reads SGHNT; CDR2 reads YYREEE (reference sequence). The CDR3 extends over 15 amino acids. V gave up 2 bases and J gave up 4 bases; unmatched junction bases: 4. CDR3 DNA sequence: TGTGCCAGCAGCTTCGGGGACAGGGGACCAGATACGCAGTATTTT. It codes for CASSFGDRGPDTQYF.

The rearrangement uses TRBV19 and TRBJ2-7, with 12 bases lining up with TRBD2. V shed 10 bases, J shed 2 bases, and the junction held 15 bases outside the gene matches. The CDR3 has 17 amino acids. The germline V gene has CDR1 LNHDA and CDR2 SQIVND (reference sequence). The CDR3 here is CATSPRLRTSGTYEQYF. CDR3 bases: TGTGCCACCTCCCCCCGGCTCCGGACTAGCGGGACCTACGAGCAGTACTTC.

The CDR3 region is CAISATSNEQFF. The CDR3 DNA follows: TGTGCCATCAGTGCCACTAGCAATGAGCAGTTCTTC. The chain links TRBV10-3 to TRBJ2-1; a possible D gene is TRBD2 (5 bases). Deletions cut 4 bases from V and 6 bases from J, with 7 bases between. This CDR3 comprises 12 residues. Germline CDR1 and CDR2: ENHRY and SYGVKD.

This clone came up a few times. The chain is built from TRBV12-3 or TRBV12-4 and TRBJ2-2; D is unresolved. Trimming pared 6 bases from V and 7 bases from J, leaving 12 bases between. The CDR3 extends over 13 amino acids. CDR3 DNA sequence: TGTGCCAGCAGCCTTACTATAGGCGGGGAGCTGTTTTTT. Its translation: CASSLTIGGELFF.

J is TRBJ2-5 and V is TRBV6-2 or TRBV6-3; weak D call: TRBD2 (6 bases). The CDR3 covers 17 residues. V was shortened by 2 bases and J by 3 bases, with 19 bases between the two germline ends. Germline V gene data show CDR1 as MNHEY and CDR2 as SVGEGT. This chain's CDR3 is CASSYPPRTNLKETQYF. The CDR3 nucleotides are TGTGCCAGCAGTTACCCACCTCGGACTAACCTTAAAGAGACCCAGTACTTC.

J is TRBJ1-1 and V is TRBV7-3; no clear D gene. Looked up from germline, CDR1 is SGHTA and CDR2 is FQGTGA. The CDR3 totals 13 residues. V was shortened by 1 base and J by 5 bases, with 8 bases between the two germline ends. CDR3 sequence: CASSLMIGTEAFF. The CDR3 region has the DNA TGTGCCAGCAGCTTAATGATCGGTACTGAAGCTTTCTTT.

This clone appeared a single time. The rearrangement uses TRBV6-4 and TRBJ2-2, with 9 bases identical to TRBD1. V shed 7 bases and J 5 bases; nucleotides not matched to a gene: 8. CDR1 is MRHNA, CDR2 SNTAGT, per germline. The CDR3 covers 15 residues. The CDR3 is CASNPGQGTTGELFF. CDR3 sequence (DNA): TGTGCCAGCAATCCGGGACAGGGAACGACCGGGGAGCTGTTTTTT.

The chain joins TRBV11-3 to TRBJ1-1; TRBD1 aligns across 7 bases. This CDR3 has 14 residues. The junction had 15 bases not matched to a gene; V was cut back by 5 bases and J by 12 bases. CDR1 and CDR2 from the germline V gene are SGHNT and YENEEA. The CDR3 DNA reads TGTGCCAGCAGCCTAACCCGGGACAGCCTAGGCACTTTCTTT. Its translation: CASSLTRDSLGTFF.

V is TRBV18 and J is TRBJ1-1; TRBD1 matches at 7 bases. Germline-derived CDR1 and CDR2 are KGHSH and LQKENI. The CDR3 has 14 residues. The junction had 7 bases not matched to a gene; V was cut back by 7 bases and J by 2 bases. The CDR3 protein is CASLAGTVNTEAFF. CDR3 nucleotides: TGTGCCAGCTTGGCCGGGACAGTAAACACTGAAGCTTTCTTT.

The gene calls are TRBV7-9 and TRBJ2-5; 8 bases are a match to TRBD2. J lost 4 bases, V lost 5 bases, and 6 bases had no gene match. The CDR3 extends over 14 amino acids. Germline lookup yields CDR1 SEHNR and CDR2 FQNEAQ (reference sequence). In DNA, the CDR3 is TGTGCCAGCAGCACGAGCGGGGGAGGAGAGACCCAGTACTTC. It codes for CASSTSGGGETQYF.